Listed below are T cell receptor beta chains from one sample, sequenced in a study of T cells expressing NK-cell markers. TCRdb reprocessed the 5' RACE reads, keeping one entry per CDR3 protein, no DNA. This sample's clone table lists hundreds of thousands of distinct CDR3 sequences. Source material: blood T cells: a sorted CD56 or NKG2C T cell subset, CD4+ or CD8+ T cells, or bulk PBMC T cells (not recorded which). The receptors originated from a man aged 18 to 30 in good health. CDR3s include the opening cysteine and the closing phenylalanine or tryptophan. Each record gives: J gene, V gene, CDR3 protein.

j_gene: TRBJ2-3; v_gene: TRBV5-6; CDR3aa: CASSFPTTRSTQYF
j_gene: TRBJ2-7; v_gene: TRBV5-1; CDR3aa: CASSKGGKQSYEQYF
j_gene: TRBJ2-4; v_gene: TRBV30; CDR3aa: CAWSAPSEGRRDIQYF
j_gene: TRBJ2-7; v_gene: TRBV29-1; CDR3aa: CSVGLHRGPSYEQYF
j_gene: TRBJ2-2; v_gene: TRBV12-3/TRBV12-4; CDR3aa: CASSTGTSGTGELFF
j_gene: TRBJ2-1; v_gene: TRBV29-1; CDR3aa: CSVWLAGDEQFF
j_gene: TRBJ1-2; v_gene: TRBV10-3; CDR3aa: CAISESTGAYGYTF
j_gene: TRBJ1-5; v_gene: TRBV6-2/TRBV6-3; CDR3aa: CASSLSPETGGNQPQHF
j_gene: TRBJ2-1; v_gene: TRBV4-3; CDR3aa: CASSRTSGLAGDEQFF
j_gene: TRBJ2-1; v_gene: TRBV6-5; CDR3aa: CASSYSASGRSNEQFF
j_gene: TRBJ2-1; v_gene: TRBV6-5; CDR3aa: CASSYSLGPPYNEQFF
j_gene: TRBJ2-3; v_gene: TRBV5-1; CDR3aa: CASSLDVLLADTQYF
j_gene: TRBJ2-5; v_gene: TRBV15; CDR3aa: CATSLTGGLETQYF
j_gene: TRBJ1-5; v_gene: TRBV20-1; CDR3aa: CSAEELSRVGPQHF
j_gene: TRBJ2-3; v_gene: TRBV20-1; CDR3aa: CSASTMSTDTQYF
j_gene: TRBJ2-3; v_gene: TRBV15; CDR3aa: CATSLTGMVLADTQYF
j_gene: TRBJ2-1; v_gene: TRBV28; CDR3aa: CASRLVTSGYNEQFF
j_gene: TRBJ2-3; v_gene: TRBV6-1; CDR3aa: CASSGPRGTVRDTQYF
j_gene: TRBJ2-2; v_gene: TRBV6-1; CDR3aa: CASRPDSGNTGELFF
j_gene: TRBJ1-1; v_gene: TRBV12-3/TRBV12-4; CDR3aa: CASSFPYDRGATEAFF
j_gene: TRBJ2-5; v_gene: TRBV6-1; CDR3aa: CASSTLGLAGEETQYF
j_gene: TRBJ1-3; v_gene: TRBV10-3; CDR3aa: CAIRDSGNTIYF
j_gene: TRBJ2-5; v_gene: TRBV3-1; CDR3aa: CASSRTRTSGRAERETQYF